Listed below are T cell receptor beta chains from one sample, sequenced in a study of shared clonotypes between healthy human individuals. Some clones are missing from TCRdb's copy, which holds only in-frame ones; the method was immunoSEQ multiplex PCR. The sample includes some 680,000 clones, around 78% of them seen just once. Input material: memory CD4+ T cells sorted from blood. These receptors were taken from a woman aged 25 to 39 in good health. Both conserved end residues are part of each CDR3.

J | V | CDR3
TRBJ2-1 | TRBV28 | CASSLGAGADYNEQFF
TRBJ1-5 | TRBV18 | CASSLGQGLNQPQHF
TRBJ2-3 | TRBV6-1 | CASSEHLAGLTDTQYF
TRBJ1-4 | TRBV28 | CASSQILGGKLFF
TRBJ2-7 | TRBV4-2 | CASSQELAEPYEQYF
TRBJ2-7 | TRBV7-9 | CASSGRRTGFTYEQYF
TRBJ2-3 | TRBV29-1 | CSVLGRDTQYF
TRBJ1-1 | TRBV2 | CASRQGNTEAFF
TRBJ1-2 | TRBV28 | CASSRGTGGYTF
TRBJ2-3 | TRBV7-2 | CASSLRKGPDTQYF
TRBJ1-4 | TRBV4-1 | CASSQERTGQEKLFF
TRBJ2-5 | TRBV19 | CASSIQGLETQYF
TRBJ2-5 | TRBV5-4 | CASSLEQDETQYF
TRBJ2-6 | TRBV14 | CASSQDAGFSGANVLTF
TRBJ2-2 | TRBV11-2 | CASRPLAMNTGELFF
TRBJ2-7 | TRBV10-3 | CAISDRGARDEQYF
TRBJ2-7 | TRBV6-1 | CASTADTQGGEQYF
TRBJ2-1 | TRBV19 | CASSRGTRGIDEQFF
TRBJ1-2 | TRBV5-6 | CASSLGGGDSGYGYTF
TRBJ1-5 | TRBV19 | CASSILGRGLEQPQHF
TRBJ2-3 | TRBV11-2 | CASSPGTGYTDTQYF
TRBJ2-7 | TRBV19 | CASKGTFSSYEQYF
TRBJ2-7 | TRBV6-1 | CASSEWQKYEQYF
TRBJ2-7 | TRBV28 | CASARAGYEQYF
TRBJ2-6 | TRBV4-2 | CASSQAKLAGVGGANVLTF
TRBJ2-3 | TRBV27 | CARSIGGGNTDTQYF
TRBJ2-2 | TRBV5-1 | CASSLVEPYGGTGELFF
TRBJ2-1 | TRBV7-3 | CASSSAGLAGEVDEQFF
TRBJ1-1 | TRBV10-3 | CAISSQGAVAEAFF
TRBJ1-5 | TRBV28 | CASSGLGTAIDQPQHF
TRBJ1-2 | TRBV15 | CATSRKEGTANYGYTF
TRBJ2-6 | TRBV4-1 | CASSHKGRNFSGANVLTF
TRBJ2-7 | TRBV10-3 | CAISETEKSPYEQYF
TRBJ2-7 | TRBV5-3 | CARTSLWENEQYF